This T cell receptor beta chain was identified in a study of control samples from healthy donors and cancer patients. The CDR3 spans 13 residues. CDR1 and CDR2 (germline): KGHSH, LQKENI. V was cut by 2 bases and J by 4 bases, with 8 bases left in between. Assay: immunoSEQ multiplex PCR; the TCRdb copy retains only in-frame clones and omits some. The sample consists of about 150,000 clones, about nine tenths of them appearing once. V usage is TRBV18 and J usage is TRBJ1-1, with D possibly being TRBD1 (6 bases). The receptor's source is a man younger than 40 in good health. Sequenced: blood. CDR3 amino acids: CASSPSRGTEAFF. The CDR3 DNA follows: TGTGCCAGCTCACCAAGCAGGGGCACTGAAGCTTTCTTT.